The 13 T cell receptor beta chains reported below all come from one sample, sequenced in a study of regulatory T cells in long-lasting Graves disease. Through Arm-PCR of CDR3 regions and iRepertoire HTBI primers, TCR beta libraries were built. MiXCR, run by TCRdb on the multiplex PCR reads, gives a single entry per CDR3 protein. The repertoire holds 400,000 to 500,000 distinct CDR3 sequences, with around 14% as singletons. Specified time point: newly diagnosed GD, antithyroid drugs for less than 3 months. Generation of the TCR library employed RNA extracted from PBMCs. These data also featured in a second study, about T cells in Graves' hyperthyroidism and ophthalmopathy.

The sequencing used peripheral blood mononuclear cells (PBMCs), collected at new diagnosis, from a patient treated with antithyroid drugs. The receptors stem from a young woman with Graves disease.

This clonotype was counted between two and nine times. The rearrangement links TRBV4-1 to TRBJ2-7, with TRBD1 matching 9 bases. V dropped 3 bases and J dropped 4; count of bases not matched to a gene: 10. This CDR3 contains 16 residues. CDR1 is MGHRA and CDR2 is YSYEKL in the germline V gene. As DNA, the CDR3 is TGCGCCAGCAGCCAGCCGGACAGGGGAGCTAGATACGAGCAGTACTTC. Translating gives CASSQPDRGARYEQYF.

This clonotype has at least ten counts. The chain carries TRBV20-1 and TRBJ2-5; 9 nucleotides match TRBD2. Trimming removed 3 bases from V and 4 bases from J; junction bases left unmatched: 6. CDR3 size: 14 residues. Germline CDR1 reads DFQATT; CDR2 reads SNEGSKA (reference sequence). This chain's CDR3 is CSASPGLASETQYF. The CDR3 region has the DNA TGCAGTGCTAGCCCGGGACTAGCTTCAGAGACCCAGTACTTC.

The V call is TRBV30, the J call TRBJ2-7, with no clear D. The CDR3 loop spans 13 amino acids. Germline CDR1 GTSNPN, CDR2 SVGIG (reference sequence). The V end was cut by 3 bases, the J end by 11 bases, with 20 bases between. The CDR3 region is CAWSPEVTSPEYF. In DNA, the CDR3 is TGTGCCTGGAGCCCAGAAGTAACCTCCCCTGAGTACTTC.

This clonotype was detected once. This is likely an artifact of a read error, given a far larger clone one base away. The chain employs TRBV6-2 or TRBV6-3 and TRBJ2-1, with a weak D call TRBD2 (6 bases). The DNA matches TRBJ2-7 better at its end, which makes the J call doubtful. This CDR3 has 14 amino acids. Germline CDR1 is MNHEY and CDR2 is SVGEGT. The CDR3 DNA is TGTGCCAGCGGTTATGAAGCCGGGGGTTACGAGCAGTACTTC. Residues: CASGYEAGGYEQYF.

This clonotype was seen many times. The chain uses TRBV2 and TRBJ2-5; D might be TRBD2 (6 bases). This CDR3 has 14 amino acids. Germline values: CDR1 SNHLY, CDR2 FYNNEI. Trimming shortened V by 6 bases and J by 1 base, and 12 bases separated the two germline ends. In DNA form, the CDR3 reads TGTGCCAGCAGGGGACTTCTACCCCAAGAGACCCAGTACTTC. This gives the protein CASRGLLPQETQYF.

This chain links TRBV30 with TRBJ2-2, with D possibly being TRBD1 (6 bases). CDR1 and CDR2 from the germline V gene are GTSNPN and SVGIG (reference sequence). The CDR3 spans 16 residues. V dropped 4 bases and J dropped 5 bases, with 20 bases sitting between them. This CDR3 reads CAWMSPQVRGTGELFF. CDR3 DNA: TGTGCCTGGATGAGCCCGCAAGTTAGGGGGACCGGGGAGCTGTTTTTT.

This clonotype was found many times. V is TRBV20-1 and J is TRBJ2-2; D unclear. Germline V gene sequence: CDR1 DFQATT, CDR2 SNEGSKA (reference sequence). The CDR3 covers 13 residues. The germline V and J ends were trimmed by 3 bases and 5 bases, with 10 bases remaining between them. DNA of the CDR3: TGCAGTGCTAGCGACACCCTGACCGGGGAGCTGTTTTTT. Translated: CSASDTLTGELFF.

This chain uses TRBV25-1 with TRBJ1-2; D gene uncertain. Trimming shortened V by 3 bases and J by 4 bases, and 12 bases separated the two germline ends. This CDR3 comprises 14 residues. Germline assignment: CDR1 MGHDK and CDR2 SYGVNS. CDR3 bases: TGTGCCAGCAGTGAGGGCGAAAACCCCTATGGCTACACCTTC. Protein product: CASSEGENPYGYTF.

This clonotype was counted many times. The V gene is TRBV20-1, the J gene TRBJ2-5, with 7 bases that match TRBD1. The trim removed 6 bases at V and 7 bases at J, leaving 11 bases unmatched. CDR1 DFQATT and CDR2 SNEGSKA come from the germline V gene (reference sequence). The CDR3 spans 13 residues. The CDR3 DNA is TGCAGTGCCCCTGGGACAGTTGGTGTGACCCAGTACTTC. Translating gives CSAPGTVGVTQYF.

The rearrangement links TRBV4-1 to TRBJ2-3, with a weak D call TRBD2 (6 bases). CDR1 is MGHRA, CDR2 YSYEKL, per germline. The CDR3 has 14 amino acids. Trimming pared 1 base from V and 6 bases from J, leaving 11 bases between. The CDR3 region has the DNA TGCGCCAGCAGCCAAGTCGGGAGCCGGGATACGCAGTATTTT. Protein product: CASSQVGSRDTQYF.

This chain connects TRBV11-2 to TRBJ2-5; D not resolved. The CDR3 is 16 residues long. CDR1 is SGHAT, CDR2 FQNNGV, per germline. Trimming took off 5 bases at V and 2 bases at J, with 18 bases between the two ends. The CDR3 region has the DNA TGTGCCAGCAGCCCTAGTCGGTCGGTCAAGCAAGAGACCCAGTACTTC. It is translated as CASSPSRSVKQETQYF.

This clonotype occurred many times. This chain joins TRBV27 and TRBJ2-1; 7 bases are a match to TRBD2. Losses at the gene ends were 6 bases for V and 5 bases for J; bases not matched to a gene: 19. This CDR3 has 18 amino acids. CDR1 and CDR2 from the germline V gene are MNHEY and SMNVEV (reference sequence). The CDR3 is CASRYVSSSGLRNNEQFF. The CDR3 nucleotides read TGTGCCAGCAGATACGTCTCAAGTTCGGGACTAAGAAACAATGAGCAGTTCTTC.

This clonotype was picked up many times. J is TRBJ2-5 and V is TRBV6-1; no clear D. Trimming shortened V by 7 bases and J by 3 bases, and 6 bases separated the two germline ends. Germline CDR1 reads MNHNS; CDR2 reads SASEGT. This CDR3 has 11 residues. CDR3 sequence: CASIREETQYF. Written as DNA, the CDR3 is TGTGCCAGCATCCGGGAAGAGACCCAGTACTTC.